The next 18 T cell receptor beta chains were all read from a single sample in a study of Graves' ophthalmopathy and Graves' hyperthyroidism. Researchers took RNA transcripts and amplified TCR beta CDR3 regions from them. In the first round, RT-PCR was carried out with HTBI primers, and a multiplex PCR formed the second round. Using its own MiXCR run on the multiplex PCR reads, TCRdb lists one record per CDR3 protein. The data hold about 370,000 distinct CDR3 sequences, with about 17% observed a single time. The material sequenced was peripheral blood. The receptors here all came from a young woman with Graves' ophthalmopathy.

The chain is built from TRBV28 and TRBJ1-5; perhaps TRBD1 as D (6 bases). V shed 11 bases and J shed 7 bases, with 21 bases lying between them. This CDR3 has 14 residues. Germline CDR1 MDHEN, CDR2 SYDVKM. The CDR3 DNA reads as TGTGCCTCCAAAGAGGGGGTAGGTAAGCAGCCCCAGCATTTT. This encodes CASKEGVGKQPQHF.

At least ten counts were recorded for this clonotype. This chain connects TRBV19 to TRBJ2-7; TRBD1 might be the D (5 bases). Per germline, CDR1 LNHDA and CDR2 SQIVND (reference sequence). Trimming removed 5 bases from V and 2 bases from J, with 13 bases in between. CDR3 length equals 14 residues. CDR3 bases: TGTGCCAGTAGTGCACAGGAGCCAACCTACGAGCAGTACTTC. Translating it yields CASSAQEPTYEQYF.

The CDR3 loop reads CASSLEWGNTGELFF. The CDR3 nucleotides are TGCGCCAGCAGCTTGGAATGGGGGAACACCGGGGAGCTGTTTTTT. The rearrangement joins TRBV5-1 to TRBJ2-2; D call uncertain. Trimming shortened V by 0 bases and J by 1 base, and 7 bases separated the two germline ends. Germline V gene lookup returns CDR1 SGHRS and CDR2 YFSETQ. The CDR3 runs 15 residues.

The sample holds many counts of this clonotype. CDR3 nucleotide sequence: TGTGCCAGCACCCCCTTCGGGAGTCAGCCCCAGCATTTT. Encoded protein: CASTPFGSQPQHF. The chain has TRBV12-3 or TRBV12-4 and TRBJ1-5; no definite D call. With 7 bases removed from V and 6 bases from J, the gap between germline ends came to 13 bases. The CDR3 is 13 amino acids.

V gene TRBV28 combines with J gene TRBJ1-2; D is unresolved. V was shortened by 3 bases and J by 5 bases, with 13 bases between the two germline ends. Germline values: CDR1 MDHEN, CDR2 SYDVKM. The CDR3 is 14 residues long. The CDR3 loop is CASSLPAGKYGYTF. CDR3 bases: TGTGCCAGCAGTTTGCCGGCCGGAAAGTATGGCTACACCTTC.

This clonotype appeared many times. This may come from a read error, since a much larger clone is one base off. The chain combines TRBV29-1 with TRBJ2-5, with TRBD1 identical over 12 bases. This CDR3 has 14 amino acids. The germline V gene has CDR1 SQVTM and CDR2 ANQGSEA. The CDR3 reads CGGLRGQGAETQYF. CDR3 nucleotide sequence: TGCGGCGGACTGAGGGGACAGGGGGCCGAGACCCAGTACTTC.

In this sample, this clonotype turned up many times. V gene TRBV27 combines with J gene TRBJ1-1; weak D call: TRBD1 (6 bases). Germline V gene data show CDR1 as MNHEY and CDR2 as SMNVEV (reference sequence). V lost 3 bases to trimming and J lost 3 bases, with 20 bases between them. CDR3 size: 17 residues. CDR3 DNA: TGTGCCAGCAGTTTGGTCCTCCCGGACAGTACTCACACTGAAGCTTTCTTT. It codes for CASSLVLPDSTHTEAFF.

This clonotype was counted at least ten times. The CDR3 here is CASSFHNPGKRGTEAFF. In DNA, the CDR3 is TGTGCCAGCAGTTTCCACAACCCGGGAAAAAGGGGGACTGAAGCTTTCTTT. J is TRBJ1-1 and V is TRBV7-9, with D maybe TRBD1 (6 bases). The germline CDR1 and CDR2 sequences are SEHNR and FQNEAQ (reference sequence). V was trimmed by 6 bases and J by 5 bases, leaving 25 bases between them. This CDR3 spans 17 amino acids.

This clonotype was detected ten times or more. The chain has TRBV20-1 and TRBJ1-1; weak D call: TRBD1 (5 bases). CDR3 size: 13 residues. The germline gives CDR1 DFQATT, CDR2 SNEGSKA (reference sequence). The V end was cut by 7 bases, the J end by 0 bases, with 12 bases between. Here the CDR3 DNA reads TGCAGTGGATTGCAGGGCATGAACACTGAAGCTTTCTTT. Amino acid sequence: CSGLQGMNTEAFF.

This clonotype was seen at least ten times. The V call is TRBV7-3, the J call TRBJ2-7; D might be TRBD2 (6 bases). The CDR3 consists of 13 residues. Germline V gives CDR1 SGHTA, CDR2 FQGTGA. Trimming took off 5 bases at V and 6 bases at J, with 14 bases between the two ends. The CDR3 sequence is CASSPGLGGEQYF. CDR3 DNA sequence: TGTGCCAGCAGCCCTGGCTTGGGAGGCGAGCAGTACTTC.

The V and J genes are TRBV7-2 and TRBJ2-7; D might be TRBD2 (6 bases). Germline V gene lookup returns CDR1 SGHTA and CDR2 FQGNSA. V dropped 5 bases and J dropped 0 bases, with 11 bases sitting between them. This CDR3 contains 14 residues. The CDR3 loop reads CASSTWDFSYEQYF. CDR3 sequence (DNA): TGTGCCAGCAGCACCTGGGACTTCTCCTACGAGCAGTACTTC.

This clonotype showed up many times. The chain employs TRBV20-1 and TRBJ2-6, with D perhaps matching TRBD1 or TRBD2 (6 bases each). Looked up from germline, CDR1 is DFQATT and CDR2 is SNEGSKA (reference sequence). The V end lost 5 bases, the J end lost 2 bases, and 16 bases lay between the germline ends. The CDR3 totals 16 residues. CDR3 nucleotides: TGCAGTGCTGCGGGACATCTTCTCCCTGGGGCCAACGTCCTGACTTTC. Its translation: CSAAGHLLPGANVLTF.

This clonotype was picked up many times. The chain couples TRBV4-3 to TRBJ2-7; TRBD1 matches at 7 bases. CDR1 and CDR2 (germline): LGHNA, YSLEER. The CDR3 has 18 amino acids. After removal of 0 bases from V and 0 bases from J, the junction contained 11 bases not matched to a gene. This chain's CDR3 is CASSQDTRDSYTSYEQYF. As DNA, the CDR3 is TGCGCCAGCAGCCAAGATACAAGGGACAGCTACACCTCCTACGAGCAGTACTTC.

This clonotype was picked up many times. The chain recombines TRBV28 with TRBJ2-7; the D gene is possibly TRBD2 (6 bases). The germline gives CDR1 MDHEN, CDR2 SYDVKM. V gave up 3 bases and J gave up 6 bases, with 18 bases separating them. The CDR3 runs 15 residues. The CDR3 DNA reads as TGTGCCAGCAGTTTTGGCGGGGTGGGGAGGTTCGAGCAGTACTTC. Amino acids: CASSFGGVGRFEQYF.

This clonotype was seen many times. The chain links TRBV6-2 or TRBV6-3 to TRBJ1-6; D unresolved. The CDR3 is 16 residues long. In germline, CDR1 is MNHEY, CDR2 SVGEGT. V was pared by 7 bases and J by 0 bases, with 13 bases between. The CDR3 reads CASTLDRSSYNSPLHF. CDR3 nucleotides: TGTGCCAGCACCTTAGACCGAAGCTCCTATAATTCACCCCTCCACTTT.

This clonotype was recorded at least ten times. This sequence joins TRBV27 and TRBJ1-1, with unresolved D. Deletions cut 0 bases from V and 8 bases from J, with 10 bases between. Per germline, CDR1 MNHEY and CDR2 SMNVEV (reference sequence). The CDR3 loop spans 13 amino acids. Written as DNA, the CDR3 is TGTGCCAGCAGTTTATCATTGGCGGGGGAAGCTTTCTTT. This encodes CASSLSLAGEAFF.

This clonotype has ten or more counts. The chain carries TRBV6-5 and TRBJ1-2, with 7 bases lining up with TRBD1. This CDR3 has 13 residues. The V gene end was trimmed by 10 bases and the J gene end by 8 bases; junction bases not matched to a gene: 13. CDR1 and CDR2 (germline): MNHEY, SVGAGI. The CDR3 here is CATRGSEIPGYTF. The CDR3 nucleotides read TGTGCCACCAGGGGGTCCGAGATACCGGGCTACACCTTC.

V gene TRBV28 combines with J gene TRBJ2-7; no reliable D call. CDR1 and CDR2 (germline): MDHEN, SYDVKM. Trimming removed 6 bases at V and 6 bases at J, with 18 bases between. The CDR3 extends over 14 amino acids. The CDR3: CASRAAADPFEQYF. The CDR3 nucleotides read TGTGCCAGCAGGGCGGCGGCAGACCCTTTCGAGCAGTACTTC.